What follows is one T cell receptor beta chain and its context. Its antigen is not known. The data were obtained in a study of siplizumab effects on memory and regulatory T cells. Study-level points and caveats: The alloreactive clones that mapped to unstimulated subsets made up only a minor fraction. In the presence of siplizumab, alloreactive sequences traceable to unstimulated CD4+ memory cells were significantly reduced.

Sequenced by immunoSEQ multiplex PCR; TCRdb stores in-frame clones only, minus some. This repertoire shows 50,000 or so clones, approximately 95% found once; its top ten account for roughly two fifths. This CDR3 is built from 14 residues. V lost 0 bases and J lost 1, with 7 bases in between. The germline V gene has CDR1 SGHRS and CDR2 YFSETQ. The chain couples TRBV5-1 to TRBJ2-5; D remains ambiguous. What was sequenced was CD8+ T cells sorted from blood. The TCR comes from a human donor in good health. Here the CDR3 reads CASSLEGSQETQYF. In DNA form, the CDR3 reads TGCGCCAGCAGCTTGGAAGGAAGCCAAGAGACCCAGTACTTC.